The T cell receptor beta chain under discussion was sequenced for a study of T cell responses to AZD1222 COVID-19 vaccine. Study outcomes and limitations: Nearly half of the spike-specific TCRs reportedly recognize variant regions that carry no mutations. Donors skewed white British and female; clonal diversity was possibly underestimated.

Assay used: immunoSEQ multiplex PCR; TCRdb lists only in-frame clones, some missing. This sample has approximately 60,000 clones, with 86% found just once. Comment on this clone: Its antigen is undetermined.

This CDR3 has 15 residues. CDR1 MNHEY and CDR2 SVGAGI come from the germline V gene. The V end was cut by 5 bases, the J end by 1 base, with 14 bases between. This receptor was identified in an adult who received the AZD1222 COVID-19 vaccine. The sample in question was peripheral blood, obtained 28 days after the second AZD1222 dose. The V and J genes are TRBV6-5 and TRBJ1-1; D gene uncertain. CDR3 in amino acids: CASSQRTLWNTEAFF. The CDR3 DNA is TGTGCCAGCAGTCAGAGGACCCTTTGGAACACTGAAGCTTTCTTT.